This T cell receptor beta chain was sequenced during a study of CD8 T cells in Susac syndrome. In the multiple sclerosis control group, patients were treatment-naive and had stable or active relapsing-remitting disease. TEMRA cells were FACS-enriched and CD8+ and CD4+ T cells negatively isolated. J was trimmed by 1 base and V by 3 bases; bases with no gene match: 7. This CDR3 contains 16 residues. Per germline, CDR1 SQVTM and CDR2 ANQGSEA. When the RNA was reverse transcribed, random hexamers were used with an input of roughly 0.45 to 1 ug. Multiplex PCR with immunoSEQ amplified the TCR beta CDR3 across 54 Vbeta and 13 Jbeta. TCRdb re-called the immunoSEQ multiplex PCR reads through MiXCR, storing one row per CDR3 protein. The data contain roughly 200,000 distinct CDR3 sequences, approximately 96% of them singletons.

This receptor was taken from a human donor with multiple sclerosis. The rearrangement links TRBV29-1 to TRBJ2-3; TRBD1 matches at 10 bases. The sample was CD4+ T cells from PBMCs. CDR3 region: CSVDPGQGYRTDTQYF. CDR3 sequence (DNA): TGCAGCGTTGACCCGGGACAGGGGTACCGCACAGATACGCAGTATTTT.